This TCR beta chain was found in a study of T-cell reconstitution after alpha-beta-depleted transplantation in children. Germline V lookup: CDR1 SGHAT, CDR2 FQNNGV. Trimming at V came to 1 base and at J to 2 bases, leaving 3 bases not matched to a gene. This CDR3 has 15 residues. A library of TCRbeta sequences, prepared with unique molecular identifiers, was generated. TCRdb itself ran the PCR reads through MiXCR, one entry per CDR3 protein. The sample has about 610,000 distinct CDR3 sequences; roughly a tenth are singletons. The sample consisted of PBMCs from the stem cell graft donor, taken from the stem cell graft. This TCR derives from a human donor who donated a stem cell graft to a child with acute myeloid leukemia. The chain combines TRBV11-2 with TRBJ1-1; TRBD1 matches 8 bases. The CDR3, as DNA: TGTGCCAGCAGCTTAGCAGGGGGCCAAAACACTGAAGCTTTCTTT. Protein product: CASSLAGGQNTEAFF.